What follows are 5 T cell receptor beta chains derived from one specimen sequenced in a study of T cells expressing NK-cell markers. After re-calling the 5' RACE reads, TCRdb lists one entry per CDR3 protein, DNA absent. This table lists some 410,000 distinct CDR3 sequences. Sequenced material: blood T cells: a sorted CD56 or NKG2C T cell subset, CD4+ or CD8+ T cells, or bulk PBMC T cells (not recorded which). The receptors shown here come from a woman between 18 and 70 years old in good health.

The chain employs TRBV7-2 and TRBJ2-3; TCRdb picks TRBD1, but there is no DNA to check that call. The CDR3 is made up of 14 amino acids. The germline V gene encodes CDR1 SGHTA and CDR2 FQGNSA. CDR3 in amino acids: CASSYWDRTDTQYF.

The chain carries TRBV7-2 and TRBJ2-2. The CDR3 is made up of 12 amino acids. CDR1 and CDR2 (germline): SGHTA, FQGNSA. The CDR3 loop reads CASSFLTGELFF. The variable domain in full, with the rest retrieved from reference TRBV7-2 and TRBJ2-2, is GAGVSQSPSNKVTEKGKDVELRCDPISGHTALYWYRQSLGQGLEFLIYFQGNSAPDKSGLPSDRFSAERTGGSVSTLTIQRTQQEDSAVYLCASSFLTGELFFGEGSRLTVL.

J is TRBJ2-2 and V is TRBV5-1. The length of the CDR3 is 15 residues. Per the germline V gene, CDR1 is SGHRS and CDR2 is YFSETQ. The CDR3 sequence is CASSRAQRNTGELFF. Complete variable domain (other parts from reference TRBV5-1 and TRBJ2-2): KAGVTQTPRYLIKTRGQQVTLSCSPISGHRSVSWYQQTPGQGLQFLFEYFSETQRNKGNFPGRFSGRQFSNSRSEMNVSTLELGDSALYLCASSRAQRNTGELFFGEGSRLTVL.

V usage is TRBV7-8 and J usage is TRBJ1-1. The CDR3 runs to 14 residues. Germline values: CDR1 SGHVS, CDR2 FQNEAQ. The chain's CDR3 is CASSLDQRNTEAFF.

CDR3: CASSTATYQPQHF. This chain joins TRBV7-2 and TRBJ1-5. The germline CDR1 and CDR2 sequences are SGHTA and FQGNSA. The CDR3 has 13 residues.